This passage covers 9 T cell receptor beta chains from one sample sequenced in a study of vaccination effects on CD4 cells after COVID-19. The ViraFEST assay expanded antigen-specific CD4+ T cells with viral peptide pools before sequencing. Culturing for roughly 10 days preceded CD4+ T cell isolation. TCRdb keeps only in-frame clones here, not all; method: immunoSEQ multiplex PCR. The sample contains tens of thousands of clones, roughly 76% of which appear only once. These TCRs' antigens remain unknown. Sequenced material: CD4+ T cells from PBMCs cultured with HCoV-229E spike peptides, taken before COVID-19 vaccination. Receptor source: a human donor who received a COVID-19 vaccine.

The gene calls are TRBV18 and TRBJ1-5; possibly TRBD1 for D (6 bases). Trimming removed 2 bases at V and 1 base at J, with 6 bases between. There are 14 residues in the CDR3. CDR1 KGHSH and CDR2 LQKENI come from the germline V gene. The DNA of the CDR3 is TGTGCCAGCTCACCAGACAGGAGCAATCAGCCCCAGCATTTT. The encoded protein is CASSPDRSNQPQHF.

V gene TRBV5-4 combines with J gene TRBJ1-1; 7 positions agree with TRBD1. Losses at the gene ends were 2 bases for V and 14 bases for J; bases not matched to a gene: 12. The CDR3 runs to 13 residues. The germline V gene has CDR1 SGHNT and CDR2 YYREEE (reference sequence). The CDR3 coding sequence is TGTGCCAGCAGCTTTCAAGAGACAGGGCTCCGCTTCTTT. Amino acid sequence: CASSFQETGLRFF.

The chain joins TRBV6-4 to TRBJ1-2; 9 nucleotides line up with TRBD1. The CDR3 contains 17 residues. J lost 0 bases, V lost 6 bases, and 11 bases had no gene match. Looked up from germline, CDR1 is MRHNA and CDR2 is SNTAGT. The CDR3 coding sequence is TGTGCCAGCAGGCCTGGGACAGGGAGTGGAACTAACTATGGCTACACCTTC. Amino acid sequence: CASRPGTGSGTNYGYTF.

The chain has TRBV24-1 and TRBJ2-2; D is perhaps TRBD1 (5 bases). The CDR3 totals 14 residues. CDR1 is KGHDR and CDR2 is SFDVKD in the germline V gene. V was shortened by 7 bases and J by 0 bases, with 8 bases between the two germline ends. CDR3 nucleotide sequence: TGTGCCACCAGCTCAGGGCCGAACACCGGGGAGCTGTTTTTT. It translates to CATSSGPNTGELFF.

The rearrangement joins TRBV18 to TRBJ2-5, with TRBD1 as a possible D gene (5 bases). Trimming shortened V by 2 bases and J by 5 bases, and 9 bases separated the two germline ends. Germline V gene lookup returns CDR1 KGHSH and CDR2 LQKENI. The length of the CDR3 is 13 residues. CDR3 residues: CASSPKGSETQYF. CDR3 in DNA: TGTGCCAGCTCACCAAAGGGGTCGGAGACCCAGTACTTC.

The chain is built from TRBV11-2 and TRBJ1-1; D is ambiguous. V gave up 1 base and J gave up 1 base, with 7 bases separating them. Germline lookup yields CDR1 SGHAT and CDR2 FQNNGV. This CDR3 comprises 14 residues. In DNA form, the CDR3 reads TGTGCCAGCAGCTTAGGGGCGAGGAACACTGAAGCTTTCTTT. Encoded protein: CASSLGARNTEAFF.

This sequence joins TRBV12-5 and TRBJ2-1; 9 bases line up with TRBD1. V dropped 6 bases and J dropped 5; count of bases not matched to a gene: 14. Germline V gene lookup returns CDR1 LGHNT and CDR2 FRNRAP. The CDR3 loop spans 17 amino acids. The CDR3 nucleotides read TGTGCTAGTGGGCTTAGACCGGGACAGGGTGCCCACAATGAGCAGTTCTTC. It translates to CASGLRPGQGAHNEQFF.

Here the CDR3 reads CASKGLAGTGELFF. The CDR3 DNA reads TGCGCCAGCAAGGGACTAGCGGGGACCGGGGAGCTGTTTTTT. V usage is TRBV5-1 and J usage is TRBJ2-2; 13 bases are shared with TRBD2. The ends lost 6 bases at V and 5 bases at J; junction bases unmatched: 1. CDR3 size: 14 residues. CDR1 and CDR2 from the germline V gene are SGHRS and YFSETQ.

The chain employs TRBV4-1 and TRBJ2-1, with D tentatively TRBD2 (7 bases). The germline CDR1 and CDR2 sequences are MGHRA and YSYEKL. Trimming stripped 4 bases from V and 0 bases from J, with 22 bases between. The CDR3 extends over 19 amino acids. The CDR3 DNA is TGCGCCAGCAGCCCAAGATATGGGGGGCGGGGGAGCTCCTACAATGAGCAGTTCTTC. It translates to CASSPRYGGRGSSYNEQFF.